A selection of T cell receptor beta chains follows, all from one sample in a study of response to subunit inactivated influenza vaccine. One entry per CDR3 protein, called by TCRdb with MiXCR from the RT-PCR reads. The table has just over 300,000 distinct CDR3 sequences, around a fifth seen once; the top ten hold approximately 10%. The sequences come from PBMCs from blood, collected less than 22 months after vaccination. These receptors all stem from a man aged 50-75 years who received an inactivated influenza vaccine. Each CDR3 is given with its conserved first and last residue. A D gene is named only where the DNA matches it firmly.

V gene | D gene | CDR3 protein
TRBV11-2 | TRBD1 | CASSLDIMRQGLEKLFF
TRBV11-2 | NA | CASSLEKSGSRYNSPLHF
TRBV15 | NA | CATSAPTGNTGELFF
TRBV4-3 | TRBD1 | CASSLSDRASNYGYTF
TRBV12-3/TRBV12-4 | NA | CASSLSGSLFEKLFF
TRBV27 | NA | CASKWDAGSNYEQYF
TRBV20-1 | NA | CSAEGGGARGYTF
TRBV12-3/TRBV12-4 | NA | CASNQHPYEQYF
TRBV18 | NA | CASSPYATGFTEAFF
TRBV12-3/TRBV12-4 | NA | CASTPTPNEQFF
TRBV20-1 | NA | CSARVRGRTDTQYF
TRBV20-1 | NA | CSAPGQNNQPQHF
TRBV20-1 | NA | CSAKEGGLNTEAFF
TRBV29-1 | NA | CSVVGGRETQYF
TRBV20-1 | NA | CSARVAVGNTDTQYF
TRBV28 | NA | CASTDWGGPYFHEQFF
TRBV4-1 | NA | CASSQQRNRYTDTQYF
TRBV10-3 | TRBD2 | CAISGPTSGRNMEVGEQFF
TRBV10-3 | TRBD1 | CAISVRGPNNSPLHF
TRBV20-1 | NA | CSAREVVGYTF
TRBV14 | NA | CASSQEGRRSLYNEQFF
TRBV25-1 | NA | CASRLLGANEQFF
TRBV20-1 | NA | CSVLDASGHNEKLFF
TRBV6-1 | NA | CASRTDIQETQYF
TRBV19 | TRBD1 | CASSIGTGYDPGYTF
TRBV11-2 | NA | CASSLDGKRVGEQFF
TRBV6-1 | NA | CASIQGTSNQPQHF
TRBV6-2/TRBV6-3 | NA | CASSYRKPTGTGNTIYF
TRBV15 | NA | CATSRDRQPNSPLHF
TRBV5-1 | NA | CASSPDGVYGYTF
TRBV20-1 | NA | CSARVSGQLNEKLFF
TRBV6-5 | TRBD2 | CASSYSLPSAGETDTQYF
TRBV30 | NA | CAWRGPGLNQPQHF
TRBV7-9 | NA | CASSLGPGGYEQFF
TRBV5-5 | NA | CASSLDPATEAFF
TRBV7-8 | NA | CASSEGALNEQFF
TRBV4-1 | TRBD1 | CASSQKQGAIFTEAFF
TRBV4-3 | NA | CASSRLFGTGDNSPLHF
TRBV5-1 | NA | CASSLGMLWVRETQYF
TRBV15 | TRBD1 | CATSRTGGAYNEQFF
TRBV11-2 | TRBD2 | CASSPGLAGEPRQETQYF
TRBV19 | NA | CASSIFGISYNEQFF
TRBV4-3 | NA | CASSQEIWAGRVYGYTF
TRBV6-1 | TRBD2 | CASTPGGISYEQYF
TRBV7-6 | NA | CASSLSLQRGEKLFF
TRBV20-1 | TRBD2 | CSARDFAGAEPFYNIQYF
TRBV5-1 | TRBD2 | CASSLPGTSGGNEQFF
TRBV7-3 | NA | CASSLEGIGNEQFF
TRBV3-1 | NA | CASSLANQETQYF
TRBV27 | TRBD2 | CASTVPGLAGFEQFF